This T cell receptor beta chain originates from a study of identifying expanded T cells in peripheral blood. Study conclusions and caveats: Approximately two-week clone count variance significantly increased as total template count grew. Technical replicates showed approximately 1.2 changed clones; two weeks about 16; four weeks 19.

In its sample, this clone was seen once. What it recognizes is unknown. The table came from immunoSEQ multiplex PCR; TCRdb's copy has only in-frame clones and leaves some out. The sample has 90,000 to 100,000 clones; roughly 90% are singletons. During the collection period, no donor immune events like infections were recorded. CDR1 is SGHAT, CDR2 FQNNGV, per germline. The V end was cut by 1 base, the J end by 1 base, with 16 bases between. The CDR3 spans 17 residues. The sample was blood. The J gene is TRBJ1-2, the V gene TRBV11-2; D ambiguous. This TCR was sampled from a person between 18 and 75 years old in good health. This CDR3 reads CASSLVPGYDLNYGYTF. For the CDR3, the DNA is TGTGCCAGCAGCTTAGTTCCTGGTTACGATCTTAACTATGGCTACACCTTC. Based on the CDR3 plus reference TRBV11-2 and TRBJ1-2, the full variable domain is EAGVAQSPRYKIIEKRQSVAFWCNPISGHATLYWYQQILGQGPKLLIQFQNNGVVDDSQLPKDRFSAERLKGVDSTLKIQPAKLEDSAVYLCASSLVPGYDLNYGYTFGSGTRLTVV.